This T cell receptor beta chain was identified in a study of cytomegalovirus exposure and HLA in healthy donors. The CDR3 runs 15 residues. Germline CDR1 is SQVTM and CDR2 is ANQGSEA. Germline trimming cut 6 bases from V and 6 bases from J; bases unmatched to any gene: 9. The PCR contained 60 Vbeta and 13 Jbeta primers. The protocol was immunoSEQ multiplex PCR, while the TCRdb copy is restricted to in-frame clones and leaves out a portion. The sample yields 150,000 to 200,000 clones, of which the top ten take up approximately 0.8%. The sequenced sample was PBMCs. The rearrangement uses TRBV29-1 and TRBJ1-4; 11 positions agree with TRBD1. This TCR was recovered from a woman between 18 and 30 years old in good health and CMV-seropositive. CDR3 loop: CSVSPGQGAHEKLFF. CDR3 DNA sequence: TGCAGCGTATCACCTGGACAGGGGGCTCATGAAAAACTGTTTTTT. The variable domain in full, completed from reference TRBV29-1 and TRBJ1-4, reads SAVISQKPSRDICQRGTSLTIQCQVDSQVTMMFWYRQQPGQSLTLIATANQGSEATYESGFVIDKFPISRPNLTFSTLTVSNMSPEDSSIYLCSVSPGQGAHEKLFFGSGTQLSVL.